Shown below are 21 T cell receptor beta chains from a single sample sequenced in a study of shared clonotypes between healthy human individuals. Here immunoSEQ multiplex PCR was the method, and the copy in TCRdb shows in-frame clones only, minus some. The repertoire holds 1.4 million or so clones, with 98% as singletons. Sequenced: naive CD4+ T cells sorted from blood. The subset here: CD45RA+ positively selected. These receptors all come from a man aged 30 to 39 in good health.

A single count supports this clone. The rearrangement uses TRBV5-8 and TRBJ1-5, with 8 bases fitting TRBD1. Trimming cost V 3 bases and J 4 bases; bases outside gene matches: 6. Germline CDR1 reads SGHTS; CDR2 reads YDEGEE. This CDR3 has 15 residues. In nucleotides, the CDR3 is TGTGCCAGCAGCTCAGAATACAGGGGGAATCAGCCCCAGCATTTT. It encodes CASSSEYRGNQPQHF.

CDR3 sequence: CSARPRGGTGELFF. The CDR3 coding sequence is TGCAGCGCCCGACCCCGGGGCGGCACCGGGGAGCTGTTTTTT. The chain employs TRBV29-1 and TRBJ2-2, with D tentatively TRBD1 or TRBD2 (5 bases each). The germline V and J ends were trimmed by 7 bases and 4 bases, with 16 bases remaining between them. CDR1 is SQVTM, CDR2 ANQGSEA, per germline. The CDR3 has 14 amino acids.

The J gene is TRBJ2-1, the V gene TRBV27, with TRBD2 identical over 7 bases. The CDR3 has 17 amino acids. Trimming at V came to 5 bases and at J to 4 bases, leaving 14 bases not matched to a gene. CDR1 is MNHEY, CDR2 SMNVEV, per germline (reference sequence). The CDR3 nucleotides read TGTGCCAGCAGTCCCTCCGGCGGGACTATGGGATACAATGAGCAGTTCTTC. It codes for CASSPSGGTMGYNEQFF.

The chain combines TRBV28 with TRBJ2-7; 7 nucleotides match TRBD2. Germline values: CDR1 MDHEN, CDR2 SYDVKM. There are 14 residues in the CDR3. With 6 bases clipped from V and 3 bases from J, the junction kept 8 bases outside the gene matches. CDR3 sequence (DNA): TGTGCCAGCAGCCCCGGCGGGAGCGGCTACGAGCAGTACTTC. Translating gives CASSPGGSGYEQYF.

The chain couples TRBV6-5 to TRBJ2-7; the D gene is possibly TRBD1 (5 bases). V gave up 0 bases and J gave up 3 bases, with 12 bases separating them. The CDR3 totals 15 residues. The germline CDR1 and CDR2 sequences are MNHEY and SVGAGI. The chain's CDR3 is CASSYSRQGGYEQYF. CDR3 in DNA: TGTGCCAGCAGTTACTCTCGGCAGGGTGGCTACGAGCAGTACTTC.

This clone has a single count. V gene TRBV19 combines with J gene TRBJ2-7; no clear D gene. The germline gives CDR1 LNHDA, CDR2 SQIVND (reference sequence). The CDR3 sequence is 9 residues long. Trimming pared 2 bases from V and 12 bases from J, leaving 5 bases between. CDR3 sequence: CASSITMYF. CDR3 bases: TGTGCCAGTAGTATAACTATGTACTTC.

A word on this clone: Other nucleotide sequences from this sample produce the same CDR3. This sequence joins TRBV2 and TRBJ2-7, with a possible D match to TRBD2 (6 bases). The V gene's germline CDR1 is SNHLY and CDR2 FYNNEI. The CDR3 runs to 14 residues. Trimming removed 1 base at V and 4 bases at J, with 11 bases between. For the CDR3, the DNA is TGTGCCAGCAGTGAAGTGGGAGGCCCTTACGAGCAGTACTTC. Amino acid sequence: CASSEVGGPYEQYF.

J is TRBJ2-1 and V is TRBV29-1, with D hard to call. The CDR3 is 11 residues long. V was cut by 7 bases and J by 8 bases, with 12 bases left in between. Germline V gene sequence: CDR1 SQVTM, CDR2 ANQGSEA. The CDR3 is CSAKYLDEQFF. DNA for the CDR3: TGCAGCGCGAAGTACTTAGATGAGCAGTTCTTC.

With respect to this clone: Other nucleotide sequences in the sample specify the same CDR3. J is TRBJ1-1 and V is TRBV10-3; perhaps TRBD1 as D (5 bases). Trimming took off 3 bases at V and 1 base at J, with 9 bases between the two ends. In germline, CDR1 is ENHRY, CDR2 SYGVKD. The CDR3 spans 14 residues. This CDR3 is CAISELGQNTEAFF. Written as DNA, the CDR3 is TGTGCCATCAGTGAATTAGGACAGAACACTGAAGCTTTCTTT.

This chain connects TRBV9 to TRBJ2-1; TRBD2 matches 9 bases. This CDR3 has 16 residues. V lost 0 bases and J lost 3; bases outside the gene matches: 4. The germline V gene has CDR1 SGDLS and CDR2 YYNGEE. The CDR3 nucleotides read TGTGCCAGCAGCGTAGGGATAGCGGGGGTCTACAATGAGCAGTTCTTC. Encoded protein: CASSVGIAGVYNEQFF.

The V gene is TRBV19, the J gene TRBJ1-5, with D perhaps TRBD1 (5 bases). The V gene lost 8 bases and the J gene lost 5 bases, with 13 bases spanning the gap. In germline, CDR1 is LNHDA, CDR2 SQIVND (reference sequence). This CDR3 comprises 13 residues. CDR3 residues: CASSDGGHQPQHF. Here the CDR3 DNA reads TGTGCCAGTTCCGACGGGGGACATCAGCCCCAGCATTTT.

This clone was found once. Within the sample, other DNA sequences also encode this same CDR3. CDR3 residues: CASSVEGDTYNEQFF. In nucleotides, the CDR3 is TGTGCCAGCAGCGTAGAAGGGGATACCTACAATGAGCAGTTCTTC. This chain joins TRBV9 and TRBJ2-1; possibly TRBD1 for D (5 bases). The CDR3 spans 15 residues. The germline V gene encodes CDR1 SGDLS and CDR2 YYNGEE. Trimming cost V 0 bases and J 2 bases, with 9 bases left between them.

The rearrangement uses TRBV18 and TRBJ2-7, with TRBD2 as a possible D gene (7 bases). V was cut by 3 bases and J by 2 bases, with 14 bases left in between. Germline V gene sequence: CDR1 KGHSH, CDR2 LQKENI. The CDR3 runs 15 residues. CDR3 protein: CASSPGGLGPYEQYF. CDR3 bases: TGTGCCAGCTCACCGGGGGGGCTGGGGCCCTACGAGCAGTACTTC.

The chain couples TRBV20-1 to TRBJ1-4; D remains unclear. V lost 3 bases and J 8 bases, leaving 4 bases between the germline ends. Germline assignment: CDR1 DFQATT and CDR2 SNEGSKA (reference sequence). CDR3 size: 10 residues. This CDR3 is CSARNEKLFF. CDR3 DNA: TGCAGTGCTAGGAACGAAAAACTGTTTTTT.

V usage is TRBV4-1 and J usage is TRBJ2-1; 11 nucleotides match TRBD2. The V segment lost 1 base and the J segment 14 bases; nucleotides outside the gene matches: 1. In germline, CDR1 is MGHRA, CDR2 YSYEKL. This CDR3 comprises 12 residues. CDR3 bases: TGCGCCAGCAGCCAAGTTAGCGGGGGGGAGTTCTTC. It codes for CASSQVSGGEFF.

This chain links TRBV15 with TRBJ1-5; D might be TRBD1 (5 bases). The CDR3 loop spans 17 amino acids. The germline CDR1 and CDR2 sequences are LNHNV and YYDKDF (reference sequence). V was pared by 3 bases and J by 0 bases, with 15 bases between. CDR3 amino acids: CATSSPRQFYSNQPQHF. The CDR3 region has the DNA TGTGCCACCAGCAGCCCTAGACAGTTTTATAGCAATCAGCCCCAGCATTTT.

The rearrangement joins TRBV11-2 to TRBJ2-3; a possible D gene is TRBD1 (5 bases). There are 15 residues in the CDR3. Trimming took 3 bases from V and 2 from J, leaving 12 bases between them. Looked up from germline, CDR1 is SGHAT and CDR2 is FQNNGV. The CDR3 loop is CASSFSGLNTDTQYF. Written as DNA, the CDR3 is TGTGCCAGCAGCTTTTCAGGGCTCAACACAGATACGCAGTATTTT.

This clone has just one count. This chain links TRBV10-1 with TRBJ1-1, with 9 bases lining up with TRBD1. Germline V gives CDR1 WNHNN, CDR2 SYGVQD (reference sequence). The CDR3 has 15 amino acids. The junction had 5 bases not matched to a gene; V was cut back by 6 bases and J by 0 bases. CDR3 protein: CASSRRTGVNTEAFF. The CDR3 DNA reads TGCGCCAGCAGCCGCCGGACAGGGGTGAACACTGAAGCTTTCTTT.

This rearrangement joins TRBV28 to TRBJ2-7; TRBD2 matches at 8 bases. CDR1 MDHEN and CDR2 SYDVKM come from the germline V gene. V lost 5 bases, J lost 6 bases, and 6 bases stayed unmatched. There are 13 residues in the CDR3. The CDR3 DNA reads TGTGCCAGCAGTGGCGCGGGAGGTTTCGAGCAGTACTTC. Its protein product is CASSGAGGFEQYF.

CDR3 sequence reads: CASSERTYEQYF. The CDR3, as DNA: TGTGCCAGCAGTGAAAGGACCTACGAGCAGTACTTC. The chain recombines TRBV2 with TRBJ2-7, with no clear D. V lost 2 bases, J lost 2 bases, and 4 bases lay in between. Germline V gives CDR1 SNHLY, CDR2 FYNNEI. The CDR3 covers 12 residues.

The count of this clone is one. V and J are TRBV27 and TRBJ2-2, with TRBD2 identical over 8 bases. V lost 3 bases, J lost 2 bases, and 2 bases stayed unmatched. Germline-derived CDR1 and CDR2 are MNHEY and SMNVEV (reference sequence). The CDR3 contains 15 residues. CDR3 DNA sequence: TGTGCCAGCAGTTTTAGCGGGACCAACACCGGGGAGCTGTTTTTT. This translates into CASSFSGTNTGELFF.